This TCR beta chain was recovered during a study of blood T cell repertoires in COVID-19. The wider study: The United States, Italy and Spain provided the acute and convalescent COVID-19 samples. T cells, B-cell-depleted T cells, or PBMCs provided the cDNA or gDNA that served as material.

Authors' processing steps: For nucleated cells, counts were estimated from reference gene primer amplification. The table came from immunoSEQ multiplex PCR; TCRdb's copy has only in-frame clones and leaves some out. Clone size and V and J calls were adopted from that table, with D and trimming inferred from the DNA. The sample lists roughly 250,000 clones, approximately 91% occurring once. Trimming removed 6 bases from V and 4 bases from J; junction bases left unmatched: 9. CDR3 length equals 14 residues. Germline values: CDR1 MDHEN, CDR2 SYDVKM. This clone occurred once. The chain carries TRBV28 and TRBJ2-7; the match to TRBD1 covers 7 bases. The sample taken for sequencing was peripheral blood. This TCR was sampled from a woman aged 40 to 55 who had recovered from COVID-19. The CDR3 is CASRHRDRIYEQYF. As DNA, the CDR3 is TGTGCCAGCAGGCACCGGGACAGAATATACGAGCAGTACTTC.